What follows are 15 T cell receptor beta chains derived from one specimen sequenced in a study of shared clonotypes between healthy human individuals. The table came from immunoSEQ multiplex PCR; TCRdb's copy has only in-frame clones and leaves some out. The sample lists approximately 1,500,000 clones, about 96% occurring once. The sequencing sample was made of naive CD4+ T cells sorted from blood. The subset denotes: CD45RA+ positively selected. These receptor sequences come from a man aged 30 to 39 in good health.

This chain joins TRBV29-1 and TRBJ1-1; possibly TRBD1 for D (5 bases). CDR3 length: 11 amino acids. Germline CDR1 SQVTM, CDR2 ANQGSEA. The CDR3 nucleotides read TGCAGAGGCGGAGGGGACGGTGAAGCTTTCTTT. Translating it yields CRGGGDGEAFF.

The chain links TRBV21-1 to TRBJ2-7; the table calls TRBD1, which could not be checked here. TRBV21-1 is tagged as a pseudogene. The CDR3 is 14 residues long. CDR3 sequence: CASSVGGATYEQYF. The CDR3 DNA is TGTGCCAGCAGCGTTGGTGGGGCAACCTACGAGCAGTACTTC.

This rearrangement joins TRBV7-9 to TRBJ2-5, with no clear D. Germline CDR1 reads SEHNR; CDR2 reads FQNEAQ (reference sequence). The CDR3 runs to 16 residues. V gave up 1 base and J gave up 5 bases, with 17 bases separating them. CDR3 amino acids: CASSLVGPIGVETQYF. DNA of the CDR3: TGTGCCAGCAGCTTAGTTGGACCCATAGGTGTGGAGACCCAGTACTTC.

This chain uses TRBV14 with TRBJ2-7; D is possibly TRBD1 (5 bases). The CDR3 consists of 16 residues. The germline gives CDR1 SGHDN, CDR2 FVKESK. V was clipped by 1 base and J by 3 bases, with 16 bases between them. The DNA for the CDR3 is TGTGCCAGCAGCCAAGGTCCAGGGATCACGGGCTACGAGCAGTACTTC. Translated: CASSQGPGITGYEQYF.

The CDR3 bases are TGTGCCAGCAGCATAACAGGGGGCGGGGCGGCAGATACGCAGTATTTT. This translates into CASSITGGGAADTQYF. The chain carries TRBV5-4 and TRBJ2-3, with 9 bases aligning to TRBD1. There are 16 residues in the CDR3. The junction had 10 bases not matched to a gene; V was cut back by 4 bases and J by 4 bases. Germline V gives CDR1 SGHNT, CDR2 YYREEE (reference sequence).

This clone has more than one count but fewer than ten. Other DNA sequences within the sample encode an identical CDR3. This chain connects TRBV9 to TRBJ2-3; D unclear. The V end was cut by 4 bases, the J end by 0 bases, with 3 bases between. CDR3 length: 12 residues. Germline V lookup: CDR1 SGDLS, CDR2 YYNGEE. In nucleotides, the CDR3 is TGTGCCAGCAGCCCGAGCACAGATACGCAGTATTTT. Translated, it gives CASSPSTDTQYF.

This chain joins TRBV25-1 and TRBJ1-4; D might be TRBD1 (5 bases). This CDR3 region has 14 residues. V shed 3 bases and J shed 7 bases, with 12 bases lying between them. Per the germline V gene, CDR1 is MGHDK and CDR2 is SYGVNS. The CDR3 region has the DNA TGTGCCAGCAGTGAGCCTCGGGGCCTTGAAAAACTGTTTTTT. Its translation: CASSEPRGLEKLFF. Full variable domain (remainder filled in from reference TRBV25-1 and TRBJ1-4): EADIYQTPRYLVIGTGKKITLECSQTMGHDKMYWYQQDPGMELHLIHYSYGVNSTEKGDLSSESTVSRIRTEHFPLTLESARPSHTSQYLCASSEPRGLEKLFFGSGTQLSVL.

The chain joins TRBV29-1 to TRBJ1-3, with 7 nucleotides matching TRBD1. Looked up from germline, CDR1 is SQVTM and CDR2 is ANQGSEA. Trimming removed 4 bases from V and 8 bases from J; junction bases left unmatched: 11. There are 14 residues in the CDR3. CDR3: CSVANTGVLDTIYF. In DNA, the CDR3 is TGCAGCGTTGCGAATACAGGGGTTTTAGACACCATATATTTT. The variable domain in full, completed from reference TRBV29-1 and TRBJ1-3, reads SAVISQKPSRDICQRGTSLTIQCQVDSQVTMMFWYRQQPGQSLTLIATANQGSEATYESGFVIDKFPISRPNLTFSTLTVSNMSPEDSSIYLCSVANTGVLDTIYFGEGSWLTVV.

The chain employs TRBV21-1 and TRBJ2-7. TRBV21-1 has pseudogene status. CDR3 length: 17 residues. CDR3 nucleotides: TGTGCCAGCAGCAAAGCCGGGCTAGGACGGCTTTCCTACGAGCAGTACTTC. It codes for CASSKAGLGRLSYEQYF.

The gene calls are TRBV5-1 and TRBJ2-4; TRBD1 agrees at 8 bases. This CDR3 contains 15 residues. Germline CDR1 SGHRS, CDR2 YFSETQ. Trimming took 3 bases from V and 0 from J; bases not matched to a gene: 2. As DNA, the CDR3 is TGCGCCAGCAGCTCGGACAGGGTAGCCAAAAACATTCAGTACTTC. This gives the protein CASSSDRVAKNIQYF.

The chain is built from TRBV12-2 and TRBJ1-3; no check of the table's D call, TRBD1, against the DNA was made. TRBV12-2 is marked as a pseudogene. The CDR3 has 13 residues. The CDR3, as DNA: TGTGCAAGTCGCGAACAAGAAGGAAACACCATATATTTT. Translating it yields CASREQEGNTIYF.

The CDR3 loop reads CASSSGTRQETQYF. The CDR3 DNA sequence: TGTGCCAGCAGCTCCGGGACTAGACAAGAGACCCAGTACTTC. This chain links TRBV7-2 with TRBJ2-5; 8 nucleotides agree with TRBD2. CDR1 and CDR2 from the germline V gene are SGHTA and FQGNSA. The CDR3 length is 14 residues. Losses at the gene ends were 4 bases for V and 2 bases for J; bases not matched to a gene: 3.

The chain couples TRBV6-5 to TRBJ2-7; D gene ambiguous. Trimming took 6 bases from V and 3 from J, leaving 12 bases between them. Germline CDR1 MNHEY, CDR2 SVGAGI. The CDR3 runs to 13 residues. Here the CDR3 DNA reads TGTGCCAGCAGCTTCCGGGTGCACTACGAGCAGTACTTC. Its protein is CASSFRVHYEQYF.

J is TRBJ1-2 and V is TRBV6-5, with D tentatively TRBD1 (5 bases). V shed 6 bases and J shed 4 bases, with 15 bases lying between them. CDR3 size: 14 residues. Germline V gene sequence: CDR1 MNHEY, CDR2 SVGAGI. The CDR3 protein is CASSPGAAGYGYTF. In DNA, the CDR3 is TGTGCCAGCAGCCCCGGGGCCGCAGGCTATGGCTACACCTTC.

The rearrangement joins TRBV29-1 to TRBJ2-6; 8 bases map to TRBD2. The germline CDR1 and CDR2 sequences are SQVTM and ANQGSEA. Trimming at V came to 3 bases and at J to 2 bases, leaving 0 bases not matched to a gene. CDR3 length equals 14 residues. The CDR3 coding sequence is TGCAGCGTTGATAGCGGGGCTGGGGCCAACGTCCTGACTTTC. Translated, it gives CSVDSGAGANVLTF.